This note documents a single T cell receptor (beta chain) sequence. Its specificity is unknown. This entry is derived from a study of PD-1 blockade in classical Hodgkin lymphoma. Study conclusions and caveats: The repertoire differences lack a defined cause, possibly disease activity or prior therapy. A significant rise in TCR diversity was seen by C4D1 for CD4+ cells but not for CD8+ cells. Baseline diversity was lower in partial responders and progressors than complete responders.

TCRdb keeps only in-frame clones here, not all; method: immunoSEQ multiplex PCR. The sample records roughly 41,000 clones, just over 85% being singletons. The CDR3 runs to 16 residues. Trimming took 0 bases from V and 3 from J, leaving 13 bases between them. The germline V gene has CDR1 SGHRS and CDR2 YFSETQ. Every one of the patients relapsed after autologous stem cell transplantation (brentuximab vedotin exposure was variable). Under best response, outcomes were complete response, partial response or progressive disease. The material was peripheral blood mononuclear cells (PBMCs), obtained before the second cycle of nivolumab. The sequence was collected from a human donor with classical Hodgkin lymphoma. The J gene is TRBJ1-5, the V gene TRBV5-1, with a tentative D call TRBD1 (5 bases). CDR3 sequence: CASSLDGRGDNQPQHF. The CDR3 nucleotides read TGCGCCAGCAGCTTGGATGGGAGAGGGGACAATCAGCCCCAGCATTTT.